Listed below are T cell receptor beta chains from one sample, sequenced in a study of blood T cell repertoires in COVID-19. Only in-frame clones appear in the TCRdb table, and some are missing; sequencing was by immunoSEQ multiplex PCR. In the table there are 90,000 to 150,000 clones, around 80% of which are singletons. Material: peripheral blood. Source of these receptors: a woman of 80 years or more with acute or convalescent COVID-19. Both conserved end residues are part of each CDR3. D genes are given only for firm matches. Some rows mark clone size as missing; the rest say once, few, many or name a class of expanded clone.

d_gene	v_gene	abundance	j_gene	CDR3aa	CDR3nt
TRBD1	TRBV7-3	-	TRBJ1-2	CASSFSTGSYGYTF	TGTGCCAGCAGCTTCTCGACAGGGTCCTATGGCTACACCTTC
-	TRBV5-1	-	TRBJ1-1	CASSLTSGATEAFF	TGCGCCAGCAGCCTGACGTCAGGGGCTACTGAAGCTTTCTTT
TRBD1	TRBV19	-	TRBJ1-5	CASRSTGGSNQPQHF	TGTGCCAGTAGGTCGACAGGGGGAAGCAATCAGCCCCAGCATTTT
-	TRBV7-9	few	TRBJ1-1	CASSLVGQFTEAFF	TGTGCCAGCAGCTTAGTTGGACAGTTCACTGAAGCTTTCTTT
-	TRBV30	-	TRBJ1-4	CAWRDHSGHGGEKLFF	TGTGCCTGGAGGGATCACTCGGGACACGGTGGGGAAAAACTGTTTTTT
TRBD1	TRBV28	-	TRBJ1-2	CASSFTGGNYGYTF	TGTGCCAGCAGTTTTACAGGGGGCAACTATGGCTACACCTTC
-	TRBV15	-	TRBJ1-5	CATSRDLTGSQPQHF	TGTGCCACCAGCAGAGATCTTACAGGGTCTCAGCCCCAGCATTTT
TRBD2	TRBV4-2	-	TRBJ2-5	CASSQVGPRSSGGPQETQYF	TGTGCCAGCAGCCAAGTGGGCCCTCGATCTAGCGGGGGGCCTCAAGAGACCCAGTACTTC
TRBD1	TRBV11-1	-	TRBJ2-2	CASSLGDRETGELFF	TGTGCCAGCAGCTTAGGTGACAGGGAAACCGGGGAGCTGTTTTTT
-	TRBV5-1	medium-sized	TRBJ1-2	CASSLNPQGNYGYTF	TGCGCCAGCAGCTTGAACCCACAGGGCAACTATGGCTACACCTTC
-	TRBV4-2	-	TRBJ1-4	CASSQVTQGGEKLFF	TGTGCCAGCAGCCAAGTCACGCAGGGCGGTGAAAAACTGTTTTTT
-	TRBV7-2	-	TRBJ1-1	CASSPQDLMNTEAFF	TGTGCCAGCAGCCCACAGGACCTGATGAACACTGAAGCTTTCTTT
TRBD1	TRBV15	-	TRBJ1-4	CATSMDRDNEKLFF	TGTGCCACCAGCATGGACAGGGATAATGAAAAACTGTTTTTT
-	TRBV5-6	-	TRBJ2-7	CASSFRGPYEQYF	TGTGCCAGCAGCTTCAGGGGCCCCTACGAGCAGTACTTC
TRBD1	TRBV2	-	TRBJ2-1	CASSGLPGQGLGEQFF	TGTGCCAGCAGTGGGCTTCCGGGACAGGGGTTAGGTGAGCAGTTCTTC
-	TRBV5-4	few	TRBJ2-1	CAIAWGGPNEQFF	TGTGCCATCGCCTGGGGGGGGCCAAATGAGCAGTTCTTC
TRBD1	TRBV5-1	-	TRBJ2-6	CASSLTGVQGANVLTF	TGCGCCAGCAGCTTGACAGGGGTGCAAGGGGCCAACGTCCTGACTTTC
-	TRBV7-2	few	TRBJ2-5	CASSLAAGVETQYF	TGTGCCAGCAGCTTAGCTGCAGGGGTGGAGACCCAGTACTTC
-	TRBV19	-	TRBJ2-7	CASSWTLEVYYEQYF	TGTGCCAGTAGTTGGACCCTGGAGGTCTATTACGAGCAGTACTTC
TRBD1	TRBV6-5	-	TRBJ1-2	CASSYGTGAYGYTF	TGTGCCAGCAGTTACGGGACAGGGGCCTATGGCTACACCTTC
-	TRBV7-9	-	TRBJ1-3	CASQRGRGTGNTIYF	TGTGCCAGCCAAAGGGGCAGGGGTACTGGAAACACCATATATTTT
TRBD1	TRBV30	-	TRBJ2-5	CAWSVGGQGVTQYF	TGTGCCTGGAGTGTCGGAGGACAGGGGGTAACCCAGTACTTC
TRBD1	TRBV27	-	TRBJ1-2	CASSLRQGFDYTF	TGTGCCAGCAGTTTAAGACAGGGGTTTGACTACACCTTC
TRBD1	TRBV5-4	-	TRBJ1-1	CASSPRTGGNTEAFF	TGTGCCAGCAGCCCTAGAACAGGGGGGAACACTGAAGCTTTCTTT
-	TRBV10-3	-	TRBJ2-3	CAINRESTDTQYF	TGTGCCATCAACAGGGAAAGCACAGATACGCAGTATTTT
-	TRBV5-1	-	TRBJ1-1	CASSGGSANTEAFF	TGCGCCAGCAGCGGAGGCAGTGCGAACACTGAAGCTTTCTTT
TRBD1	TRBV15	-	TRBJ2-2	CATSREGQAHGELFF	TGTGCCACCAGCAGAGAGGGACAGGCTCACGGGGAGCTGTTTTTT
-	TRBV19	-	TRBJ1-3	CASTTSDTPGNTIYF	TGTGCCAGTACCACTTCGGACACACCCGGAAACACCATATATTTT
TRBD1	TRBV19	-	TRBJ2-1	CASSLGQNNEQFF	TGTGCCAGTAGTTTGGGACAGAACAATGAGCAGTTCTTC
TRBD2	TRBV24-1	once	TRBJ2-3	CATSLAGPTDTQYF	TGTGCCACCTCTTTAGCGGGTCCCACAGATACGCAGTATTTT
-	TRBV18	-	TRBJ2-5	CASSPGSGKETQYF	TGTGCCAGCTCACCCGGATCAGGGAAAGAGACCCAGTACTTC
-	TRBV7-2	-	TRBJ1-1	CASSPLGAPSTEAFF	TGTGCCAGCAGCCCCCTGGGAGCCCCGAGCACTGAAGCTTTCTTT
TRBD1	TRBV19	-	TRBJ1-4	CASSVTGVEKLFF	TGTGCCAGTAGTGTGACAGGGGTTGAAAAACTGTTTTTT
TRBD1	TRBV30	-	TRBJ2-7	CACGTAQTYEQYF	TGTGCCTGTGGGACAGCCCAGACCTACGAGCAGTACTTC
TRBD2	TRBV5-1	-	TRBJ2-1	CASSLTSGGGGEQFF	TGCGCCAGCAGCTTGACCAGCGGGGGGGGCGGTGAGCAGTTCTTC
TRBD2	TRBV5-4	-	TRBJ2-3	CASSSGGARGTDTQYF	TGTGCCAGCAGCTCGGGGGGGGCTAGGGGCACAGATACGCAGTATTTT
-	TRBV3-1/TRBV3-2	once	TRBJ2-5	CASSQDTSHIETQYF	TGTGCCAGCAGCCAAGATACTAGTCACATTGAGACCCAGTACTTC
TRBD1	TRBV28	-	TRBJ2-7	CASSPVTGTGEGGEQYF	TGTGCCAGCAGTCCTGTTACCGGGACAGGGGAAGGAGGGGAGCAGTACTTC
TRBD1	TRBV9	-	TRBJ1-1	CASSLQGDTEAFF	TGTGCCAGCAGCTTACAGGGGGACACTGAAGCTTTCTTT
-	TRBV6-1	-	TRBJ2-3	CASSAPRESRTDTQYF	TGTGCCAGCAGTGCTCCCCGCGAGTCGCGCACAGATACGCAGTATTTT
-	TRBV27	-	TRBJ1-4	CASSVRTGQRNEKLFF	TGTGCCAGCAGCGTACGAACCGGACAGCGAAATGAAAAACTGTTTTTT
TRBD1	TRBV30	-	TRBJ1-2	CAWKWTGELYGYTF	TGTGCCTGGAAATGGACAGGGGAATTATATGGCTACACCTTC
-	TRBV29-1	-	TRBJ2-5	CSVDPGRGTQYF	TGCAGCGTTGATCCCGGAAGAGGGACCCAGTACTTC
TRBD1	TRBV6-5	-	TRBJ1-2	CASIPGGQGTYGYTF	TGTGCCAGCATCCCGGGCGGACAGGGGACCTATGGCTACACCTTC
-	TRBV7-9	-	TRBJ2-5	CASSPTTGETQYF	TGTGCCAGCAGCCCAACTACGGGGGAGACCCAGTACTTC
TRBD1	TRBV4-3	-	TRBJ2-7	CASSQDPRDRTYEQYF	TGCGCCAGCAGCCAAGATCCGCGGGACAGGACCTACGAGCAGTACTTC
TRBD1	TRBV7-2	-	TRBJ1-2	CASSIPDRGNGYTF	TGTGCCAGCAGCATCCCTGACAGGGGGAATGGCTACACCTTC
TRBD1	TRBV27	-	TRBJ2-2	CASRLTGGSNTGELFF	TGTGCCAGCAGGCTCACAGGGGGCTCGAACACCGGGGAGCTGTTTTTT
-	TRBV4-1	-	TRBJ1-2	CASSPMPTGRYGYTF	TGCGCCAGCAGCCCCATGCCGACGGGTAGGTATGGCTACACCTTC